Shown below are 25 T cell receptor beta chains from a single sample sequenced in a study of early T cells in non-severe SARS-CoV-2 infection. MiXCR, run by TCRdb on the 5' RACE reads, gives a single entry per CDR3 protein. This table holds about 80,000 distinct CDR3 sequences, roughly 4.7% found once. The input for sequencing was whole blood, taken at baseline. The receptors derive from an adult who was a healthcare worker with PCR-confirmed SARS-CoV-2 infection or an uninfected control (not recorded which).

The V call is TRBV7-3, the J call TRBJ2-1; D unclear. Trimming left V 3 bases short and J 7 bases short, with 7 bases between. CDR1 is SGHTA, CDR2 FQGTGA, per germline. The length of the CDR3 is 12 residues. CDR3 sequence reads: CASSFVRNEQFF. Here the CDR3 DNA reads TGTGCCAGCAGCTTCGTGAGGAATGAGCAGTTCTTC.

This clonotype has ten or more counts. In nucleotides, the CDR3 is TGTGCCAGCAGTTTCCCCGCCCGGGCCTACAATGAGCAGTTCTTC. Its protein is CASSFPARAYNEQFF. V gene TRBV27 combines with J gene TRBJ2-1; no clear D. The CDR3 spans 15 residues. V lost 3 bases and J 2 bases, leaving 11 bases between the germline ends. Germline V lookup: CDR1 MNHEY, CDR2 SMNVEV (reference sequence).

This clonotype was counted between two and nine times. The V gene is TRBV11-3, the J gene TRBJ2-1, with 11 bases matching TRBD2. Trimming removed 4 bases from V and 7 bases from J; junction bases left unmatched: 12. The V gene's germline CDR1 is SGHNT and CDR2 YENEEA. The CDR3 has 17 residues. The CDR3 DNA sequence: TGTGCCAGCAGCTCTCCTGCCCTAGCGGGAGGTATTAATGAGCAGTTCTTC. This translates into CASSSPALAGGINEQFF.

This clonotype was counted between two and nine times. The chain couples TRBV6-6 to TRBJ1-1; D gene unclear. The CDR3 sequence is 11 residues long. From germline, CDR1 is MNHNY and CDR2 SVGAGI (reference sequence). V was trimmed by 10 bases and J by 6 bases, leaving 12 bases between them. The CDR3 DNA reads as TGTGCCACCAGCCGGGTGGCTGAAGCTTTCTTT. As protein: CATSRVAEAFF.

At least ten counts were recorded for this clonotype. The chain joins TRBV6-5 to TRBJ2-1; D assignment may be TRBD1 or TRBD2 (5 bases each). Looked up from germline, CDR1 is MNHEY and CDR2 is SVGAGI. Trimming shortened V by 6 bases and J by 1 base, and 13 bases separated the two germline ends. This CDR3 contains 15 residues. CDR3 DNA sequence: TGTGCCAGCAGCCGGGGCCTCGTATCCTACAATGAGCAGTTCTTC. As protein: CASSRGLVSYNEQFF.

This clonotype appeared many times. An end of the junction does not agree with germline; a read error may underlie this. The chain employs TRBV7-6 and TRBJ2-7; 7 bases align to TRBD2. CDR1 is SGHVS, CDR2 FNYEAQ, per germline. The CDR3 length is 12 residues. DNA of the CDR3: TGTGCCAGCAGCCTGGGGGGGGAGAATTGGCACTTC. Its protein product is CASSLGGENWHF.

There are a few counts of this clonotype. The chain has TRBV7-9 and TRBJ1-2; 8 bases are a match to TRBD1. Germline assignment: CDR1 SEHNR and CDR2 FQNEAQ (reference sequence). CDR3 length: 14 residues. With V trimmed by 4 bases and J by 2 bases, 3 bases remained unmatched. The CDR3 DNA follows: TGTGCCAGCAGCTCCCGGACAGGGAACTATGGCTACACCTTC. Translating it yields CASSSRTGNYGYTF.

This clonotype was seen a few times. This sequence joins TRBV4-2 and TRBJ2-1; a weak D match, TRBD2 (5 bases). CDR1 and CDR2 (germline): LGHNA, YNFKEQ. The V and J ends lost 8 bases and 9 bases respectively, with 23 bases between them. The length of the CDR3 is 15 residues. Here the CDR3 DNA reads TGTGCCAGCGGTTTACGGGGAGAAGCGACGGGTGAGCAGTTCTTC. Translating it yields CASGLRGEATGEQFF.

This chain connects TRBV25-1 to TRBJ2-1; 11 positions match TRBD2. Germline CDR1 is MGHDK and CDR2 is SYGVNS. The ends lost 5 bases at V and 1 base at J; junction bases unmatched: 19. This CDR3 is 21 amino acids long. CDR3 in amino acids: CASSTPLGVAGGKRSYNEQFF. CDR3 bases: TGTGCCAGCAGTACCCCCCTGGGGGTAGCGGGAGGGAAACGGTCCTACAATGAGCAGTTCTTC.

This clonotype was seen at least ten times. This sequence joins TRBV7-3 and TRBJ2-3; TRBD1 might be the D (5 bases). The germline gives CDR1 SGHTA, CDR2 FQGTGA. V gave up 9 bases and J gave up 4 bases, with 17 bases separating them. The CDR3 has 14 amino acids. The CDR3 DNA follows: TGTGCCAGTAAGGGGTCATTGATTTCAGATACGCAGTATTTT. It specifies CASKGSLISDTQYF.

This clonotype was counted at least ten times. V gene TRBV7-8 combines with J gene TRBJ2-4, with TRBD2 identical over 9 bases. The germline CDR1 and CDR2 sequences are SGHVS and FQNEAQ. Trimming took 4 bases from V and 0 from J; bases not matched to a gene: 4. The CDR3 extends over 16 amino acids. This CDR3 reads CASSWWREGAKNIQYF. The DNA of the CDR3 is TGTGCCAGCAGCTGGTGGCGGGAGGGAGCCAAAAACATTCAGTACTTC.

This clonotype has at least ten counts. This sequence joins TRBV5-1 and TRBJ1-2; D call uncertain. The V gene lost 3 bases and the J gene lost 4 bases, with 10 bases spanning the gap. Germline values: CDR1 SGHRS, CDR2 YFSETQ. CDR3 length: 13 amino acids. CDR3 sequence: CASSSTRGYGYTF. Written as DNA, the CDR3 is TGCGCCAGCAGCTCGACAAGAGGCTATGGCTACACCTTC. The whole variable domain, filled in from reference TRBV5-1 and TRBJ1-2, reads KAGVTQTPRYLIKTRGQQVTLSCSPISGHRSVSWYQQTPGQGLQFLFEYFSETQRNKGNFPGRFSGRQFSNSRSEMNVSTLELGDSALYLCASSSTRGYGYTFGSGTRLTVV.

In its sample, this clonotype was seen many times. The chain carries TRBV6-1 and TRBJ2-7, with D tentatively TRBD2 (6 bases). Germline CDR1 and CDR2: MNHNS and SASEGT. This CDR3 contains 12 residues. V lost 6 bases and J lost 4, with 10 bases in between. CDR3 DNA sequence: TGTGCCAGCAGGTCTAGCGTTTACGAGCAGTACTTC. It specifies CASRSSVYEQYF.

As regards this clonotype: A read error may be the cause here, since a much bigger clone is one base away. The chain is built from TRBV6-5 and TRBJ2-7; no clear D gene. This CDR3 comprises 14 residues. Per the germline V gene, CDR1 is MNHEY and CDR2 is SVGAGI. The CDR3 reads CASSYSLRAFEQNF. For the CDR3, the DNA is TGTGCCAGCAGTTACTCGCTTAGGGCGTTCGAGCAGAACTTC.

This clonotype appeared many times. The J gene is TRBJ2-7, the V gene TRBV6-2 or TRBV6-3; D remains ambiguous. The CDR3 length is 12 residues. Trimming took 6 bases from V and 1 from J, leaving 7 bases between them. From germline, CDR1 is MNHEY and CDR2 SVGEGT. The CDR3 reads CASSRLSYEQYF. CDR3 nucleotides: TGTGCCAGCAGCAGGCTTTCCTACGAGCAGTACTTC.

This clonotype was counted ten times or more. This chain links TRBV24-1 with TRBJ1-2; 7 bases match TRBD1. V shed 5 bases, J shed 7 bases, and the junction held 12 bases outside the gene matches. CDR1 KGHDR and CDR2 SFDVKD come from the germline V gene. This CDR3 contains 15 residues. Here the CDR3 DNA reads TGTGCCACCAGTGCTGAGTACGGACAGGCAGTTGGCTACACCTTC. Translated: CATSAEYGQAVGYTF.

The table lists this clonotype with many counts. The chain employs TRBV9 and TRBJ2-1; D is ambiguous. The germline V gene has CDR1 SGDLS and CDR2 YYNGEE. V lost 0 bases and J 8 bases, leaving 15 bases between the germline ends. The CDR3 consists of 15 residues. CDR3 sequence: CASSVALGKGYEQFF. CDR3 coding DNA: TGTGCCAGCAGCGTAGCTCTAGGTAAGGGCTATGAGCAGTTCTTC.

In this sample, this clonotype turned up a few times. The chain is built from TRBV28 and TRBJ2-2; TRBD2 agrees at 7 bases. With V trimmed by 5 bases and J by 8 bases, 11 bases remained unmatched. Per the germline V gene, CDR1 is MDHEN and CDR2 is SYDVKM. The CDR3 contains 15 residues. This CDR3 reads CASSRSGIRIGELFF. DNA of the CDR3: TGTGCCAGCAGTCGAAGCGGGATCCGGATAGGGGAGCTGTTTTTT.

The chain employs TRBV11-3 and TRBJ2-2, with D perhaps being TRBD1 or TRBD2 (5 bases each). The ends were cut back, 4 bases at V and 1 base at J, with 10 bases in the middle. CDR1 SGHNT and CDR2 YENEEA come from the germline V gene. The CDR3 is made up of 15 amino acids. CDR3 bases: TGTGCCAGCAGCTCCGGGACCTGGAACACCGGGGAGCTGTTTTTT. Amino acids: CASSSGTWNTGELFF. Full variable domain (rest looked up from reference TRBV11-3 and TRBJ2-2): EAGVVQSPRYKIIEKKQPVAFWCNPISGHNTLYWYLQNLGQGPELLIRYENEEAVDDSQLPKDRFSAERLKGVDSTLKIQPAELGDSAVYLCASSSGTWNTGELFFGEGSRLTVL.

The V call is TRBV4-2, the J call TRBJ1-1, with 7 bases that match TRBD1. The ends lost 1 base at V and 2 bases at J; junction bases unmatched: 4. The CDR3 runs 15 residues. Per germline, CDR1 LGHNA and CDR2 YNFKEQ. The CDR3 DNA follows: TGTGCCAGCAGCCAAGCCAGGGGGGGAAACACTGAAGCTTTCTTT. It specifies CASSQARGGNTEAFF.

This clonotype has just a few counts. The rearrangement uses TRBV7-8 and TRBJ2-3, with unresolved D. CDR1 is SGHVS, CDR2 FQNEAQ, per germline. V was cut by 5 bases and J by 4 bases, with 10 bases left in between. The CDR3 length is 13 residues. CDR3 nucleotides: TGTGCCAGCAGCACAAAAAAAGCAGATACGCAGTATTTT. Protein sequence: CASSTKKADTQYF.

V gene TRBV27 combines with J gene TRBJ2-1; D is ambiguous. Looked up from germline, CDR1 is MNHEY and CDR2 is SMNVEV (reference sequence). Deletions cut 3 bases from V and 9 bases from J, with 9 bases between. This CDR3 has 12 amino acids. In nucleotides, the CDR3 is TGTGCCAGCAGTTTCCTTGGGCGTGAGCAGTTCTTC. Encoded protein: CASSFLGREQFF.

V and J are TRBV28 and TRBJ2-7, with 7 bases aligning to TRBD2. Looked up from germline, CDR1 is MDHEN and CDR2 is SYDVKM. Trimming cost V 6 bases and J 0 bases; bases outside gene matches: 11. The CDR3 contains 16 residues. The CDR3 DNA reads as TGTGCCAGCAGCCCGGGGGGAGCGGGACGCTCCTACGAGCAGTACTTC. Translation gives CASSPGGAGRSYEQYF. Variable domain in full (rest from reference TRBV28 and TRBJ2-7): DVKVTQSSRYLVKRTGEKVFLECVQDMDHENMFWYRQDPGLGLRLIYFSYDVKMKEKGDIPEGYSVSREKKERFSLILESASTNQTSMYLCASSPGGAGRSYEQYFGPGTRLTVT.

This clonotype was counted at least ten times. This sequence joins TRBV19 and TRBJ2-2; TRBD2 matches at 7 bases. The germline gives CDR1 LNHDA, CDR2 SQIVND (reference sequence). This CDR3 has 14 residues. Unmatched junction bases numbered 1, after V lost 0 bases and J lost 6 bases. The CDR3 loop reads CASSIDREAGELFF. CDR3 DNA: TGTGCCAGTAGTATAGATCGGGAGGCCGGGGAGCTGTTTTTT.

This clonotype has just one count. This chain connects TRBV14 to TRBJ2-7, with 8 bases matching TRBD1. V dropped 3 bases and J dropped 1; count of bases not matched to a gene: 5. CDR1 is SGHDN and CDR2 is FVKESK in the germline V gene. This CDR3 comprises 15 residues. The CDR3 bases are TGTGCCAGCAGCCAGGGGACAGGAGCATCCTACGAGCAGTACTTC. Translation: CASSQGTGASYEQYF. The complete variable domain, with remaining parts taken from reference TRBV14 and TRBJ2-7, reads EAGVTQFPSHSVIEKGQTVTLRCDPISGHDNLYWYRRVMGKEIKFLLHFVKESKQDESGMPNNRFLAERTGGTYSTLKVQPAELEDSGVYFCASSQGTGASYEQYFGPGTRLTVT.